A single sample gave rise to the 4 T cell receptor beta chains below, sequenced in a study of OX40 agonist ivuxolimab in advanced cancers. Libraries were prepared by immunoSEQ multiplex PCR; TCRdb keeps only in-frame clonotypes and omits some of them. The sample lists just under 65,000 clones, 84% occurring once. The input for sequencing was CD4+ or CD8+ T cells sorted from blood, taken in a trial of the OX40 agonist ivuxolimab. The receptors here all came from an adult with an advanced solid tumor such as melanoma, head and neck, liver or kidney cancer.

Comment on this clone: Mismatch with germline at one junction end may stem from a read error. The chain couples TRBV7-7 to TRBJ2-7; perhaps TRBD2 as D (5 bases). The CDR3 consists of 15 residues. Germline lookup yields CDR1 SSHAT and CDR2 FNYEAQ (reference sequence). As DNA, the CDR3 is TGTGCTAGCAGCGCCTACGAGGGCACGACCGGCGAGCAGTACTTC. This encodes CASSAYEGTTGEQYF.

V and J are TRBV30 and TRBJ2-1; tentative D call: TRBD2 (5 bases). V gave up 0 bases and J gave up 0 bases, with 9 bases separating them. The CDR3 has 15 residues. Per germline, CDR1 GTSNPN and CDR2 SVGIG (reference sequence). For the CDR3, the DNA is TGTGCCTGGAGTGTACGTCGGGGCTCCTACAATGAGCAGTTCTTC. Translating it yields CAWSVRRGSYNEQFF.

The chain recombines TRBV5-1 with TRBJ2-5; 8 nucleotides align to TRBD2. Near its end, the DNA agrees better with TRBJ2-7, so the J call may be wrong. The CDR3 has 15 residues. Germline V lookup: CDR1 SGHRS, CDR2 YFSETQ. The chain's CDR3 is CASSLAGGSSYEQYF. CDR3 in DNA: TGCGCCAGCAGCTTGGCGGGGGGGAGCTCCTACGAGCAGTACTTC.

The V gene is TRBV5-1, the J gene TRBJ1-5, with 7 bases fitting TRBD1. Germline loops: CDR1 SGHRS, CDR2 YFSETQ. This CDR3 has 14 amino acids. V shed 4 bases, J shed 7 bases, and the junction held 8 bases outside the gene matches. In nucleotides, the CDR3 is TGCGCCAGCAGCCTAGGGGGCGCGGGGCAGCCCCAGCATTTT. Amino acid sequence: CASSLGGAGQPQHF.